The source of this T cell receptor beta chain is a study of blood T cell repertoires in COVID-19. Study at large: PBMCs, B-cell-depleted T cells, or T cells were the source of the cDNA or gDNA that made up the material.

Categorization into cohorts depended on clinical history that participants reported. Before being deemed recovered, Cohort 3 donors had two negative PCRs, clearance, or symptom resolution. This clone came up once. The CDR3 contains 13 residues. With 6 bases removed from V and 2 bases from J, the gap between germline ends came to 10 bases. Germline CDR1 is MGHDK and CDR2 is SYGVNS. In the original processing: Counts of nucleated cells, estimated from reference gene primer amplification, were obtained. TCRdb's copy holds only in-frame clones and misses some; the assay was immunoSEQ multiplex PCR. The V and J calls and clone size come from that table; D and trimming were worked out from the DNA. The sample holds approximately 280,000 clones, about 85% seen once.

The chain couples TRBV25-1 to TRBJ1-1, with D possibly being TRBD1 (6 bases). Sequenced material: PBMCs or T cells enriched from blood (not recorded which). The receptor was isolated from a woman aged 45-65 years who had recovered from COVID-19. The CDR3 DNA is TGTGCCAGCAGAGGACAGTTTAACACTGAAGCTTTCTTT. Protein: CASRGQFNTEAFF.